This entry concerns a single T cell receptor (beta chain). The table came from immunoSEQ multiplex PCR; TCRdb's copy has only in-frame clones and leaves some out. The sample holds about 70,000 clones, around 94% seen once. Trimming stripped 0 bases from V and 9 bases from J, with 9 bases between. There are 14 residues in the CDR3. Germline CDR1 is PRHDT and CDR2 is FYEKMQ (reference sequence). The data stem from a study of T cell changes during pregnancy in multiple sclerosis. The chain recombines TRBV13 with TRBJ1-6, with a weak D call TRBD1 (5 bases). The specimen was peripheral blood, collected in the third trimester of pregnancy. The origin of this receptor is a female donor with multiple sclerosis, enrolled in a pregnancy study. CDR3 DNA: TGTGCCAGCAGCTTAGGGGGCGGGGGTTCACCCCTCCACTTT. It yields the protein CASSLGGGGSPLHF.